The source of this T cell receptor beta chain is a study of low-dose radiotherapy and immunotherapy resistance in tumors. Study context: Patients of Cohort 1 had 0.5 Gy fractions every 2 weeks, which summed to 6.5 Gy. Individuals in Cohort 2 had 1 Gy per fraction every two weeks, adding up to 13 Gy over 26 weeks.

The time point is: before trial treatment. Donors were given nivolumab, ipilimumab, aspirin, low-dose cyclophosphamide and low-dose radiotherapy. V was pared by 3 bases and J by 3 bases, with 16 bases between. The CDR3 loop spans 16 amino acids. Per the germline V gene, CDR1 is MNHEY and CDR2 is SMNVEV (reference sequence). The sample holds many counts of this clonotype. TRAV- and TRBV-specific primers primed first-strand cDNA, covering alpha and beta chains. Using a constant-region primer together with a V-primer adapter, TCRs were subjected to around 20 PCR cycles of amplification. The isolated mRNA underwent amplification through in vitro transcription. TCRdb called the reads again in MiXCR, with one record for every CDR3 protein. The table records 85,000 to 95,000 distinct CDR3 sequences, 9.4% of them present only once.

V usage is TRBV27 and J usage is TRBJ2-3; the D is unclear. The sequencing used PBMCs, collected before treatment. This TCR came from a male donor with prostate cancer. Here the CDR3 DNA reads TGTGCCAGCAGTTTCGATGGGCGAGGAAGGACAGATACGCAGTATTTT. It codes for CASSFDGRGRTDTQYF.